Below, 24 T cell receptor beta chains from the same sample are listed, as sequenced in a study. TCRdb reprocessed the RT-PCR reads with MiXCR, giving one entry per CDR3 protein. The sample lists about 700,000 distinct CDR3 sequences, around 14% seen once, with 3.6% in the top ten. Sequencing was carried out using memory CD4+ T cells from blood. Receptors were obtained from a female donor in good health, serving as a healthy control.

This clonotype was counted between two and nine times. The rearrangement joins TRBV20-1 to TRBJ2-5; perhaps TRBD1 as D (6 bases). The CDR3 is 12 amino acids. V lost 5 bases, J lost 3 bases, and 10 bases lay in between. From germline, CDR1 is DFQATT and CDR2 SNEGSKA (reference sequence). The CDR3 region is CSAHPGEETQYF. The CDR3 nucleotides are TGCAGTGCTCATCCAGGGGAAGAGACCCAGTACTTC.

This clonotype has a handful of counts. The chain combines TRBV5-6 with TRBJ2-1; no definite D call. Trimming shortened V by 0 bases and J by 0 bases, and 13 bases separated the two germline ends. The CDR3 length is 17 residues. The germline V gene has CDR1 SGHDT and CDR2 YYEEEE. CDR3 protein: CASSLEVEASSYNEQFF. The CDR3 DNA reads TGTGCCAGCAGCTTGGAGGTCGAAGCAAGCTCCTACAATGAGCAGTTCTTC.

This clonotype has a count of ten or more. The V gene is TRBV12-3 or TRBV12-4, the J gene TRBJ1-1; D is unresolved. The CDR3 has 13 residues. Trimming stripped 5 bases from V and 4 bases from J, with 11 bases between. The CDR3 DNA follows: TGTGCCAGCAGTCTGAACGGTGGCACTGAAGCTTTCTTT. Protein: CASSLNGGTEAFF.

The chain recombines TRBV11-2 with TRBJ2-7, with D possibly matching TRBD1 (6 bases). V was cut by 5 bases and J by 0 bases, with 14 bases left in between. This CDR3 is built from 15 residues. Germline V gene lookup returns CDR1 SGHAT and CDR2 FQNNGV. CDR3 DNA sequence: TGTGCCAGCAGCCTACAGGGCGTCCCCTCCTACGAGCAGTACTTC. Translation gives CASSLQGVPSYEQYF.

CDR3 nucleotides: TGTGCCAGCAGCTTAGGGTACTCCGAGGGGATTTATGGCTACACCTTC. Translating it yields CASSLGYSEGIYGYTF. The chain uses TRBV11-3 and TRBJ1-2; D might be TRBD1 (5 bases). There are 16 residues in the CDR3. V lost 1 base and J 5 bases, leaving 17 bases between the germline ends. Germline CDR1 reads SGHNT; CDR2 reads YENEEA.

Ten or more counts support this clonotype. The chain couples TRBV6-1 to TRBJ2-5; the D is unclear. Germline V gene sequence: CDR1 MNHNS, CDR2 SASEGT. The CDR3 runs 12 residues. V lost 0 bases and J 8 bases, leaving 7 bases between the germline ends. The CDR3 reads CASSEAFSTQYF. The CDR3 region has the DNA TGTGCCAGCAGTGAAGCCTTTTCAACCCAGTACTTC.

This clonotype turned up a few times. The chain has TRBV5-1 and TRBJ2-1; D perhaps matches TRBD1 (5 bases). V shed 4 bases and J shed 7 bases, with 18 bases lying between them. The germline V gene has CDR1 SGHRS and CDR2 YFSETQ. CDR3 length: 15 residues. CDR3 amino acids: CASSIMTQGRNEQFF. Written as DNA, the CDR3 is TGCGCCAGCAGCATTATGACCCAGGGTCGGAATGAGCAGTTCTTC.

The chain is built from TRBV20-1 and TRBJ1-2; a possible D gene is TRBD1 (5 bases). Germline CDR1 is DFQATT and CDR2 is SNEGSKA (reference sequence). The CDR3 is 17 amino acids. Trimming left V 5 bases short and J 3 bases short, with 25 bases between. CDR3 nucleotide sequence: TGCAGTGCTCGATCACACAGCGACGTACCGGGGCACTATGGCTACACCTTC. Protein sequence: CSARSHSDVPGHYGYTF.

J is TRBJ1-4 and V is TRBV20-1, with unresolved D. Trimming shortened V by 6 bases and J by 7 bases, and 18 bases separated the two germline ends. Germline assignment: CDR1 DFQATT and CDR2 SNEGSKA (reference sequence). The CDR3 totals 14 residues. The CDR3, as DNA: TGCAGTGCCCGACCTTTACTTAGAATTGAAAAACTGTTTTTT. It specifies CSARPLLRIEKLFF.

The chain carries TRBV18 and TRBJ1-2, with D possibly TRBD1 on 5 matching bases. V dropped 3 bases and J dropped 0 bases, with 11 bases sitting between them. Germline values: CDR1 KGHSH, CDR2 LQKENI. This CDR3 comprises 15 residues. CDR3 coding DNA: TGTGCCAGCTCACCCCCGGGACTCCCTAACTATGGCTACACCTTC. It codes for CASSPPGLPNYGYTF.

V is TRBV29-1 and J is TRBJ1-1, with D maybe TRBD1 (6 bases). The V gene's germline CDR1 is SQVTM and CDR2 ANQGSEA. The CDR3 consists of 12 residues. V lost 8 bases, J lost 1 base, and 11 bases lay in between. The CDR3 reads CSLRGSNTEAFF. The CDR3 DNA reads TGCAGCCTAAGGGGGTCGAACACTGAAGCTTTCTTT. Supplemented by reference TRBV29-1 and TRBJ1-1, the full variable domain reads SAVISQKPSRDICQRGTSLTIQCQVDSQVTMMFWYRQQPGQSLTLIATANQGSEATYESGFVIDKFPISRPNLTFSTLTVSNMSPEDSSIYLCSLRGSNTEAFFGQGTRLTVV.

This clonotype was seen a few times. This CDR3 reads CASSFGSASGANVLTF. The CDR3 coding sequence is TGTGCCAGCAGTTTCGGGAGCGCCTCTGGGGCCAACGTCCTGACTTTC. The gene calls are TRBV27 and TRBJ2-6; D is perhaps TRBD2 (6 bases). This CDR3 has 16 amino acids. CDR1 and CDR2 (germline): MNHEY, SMNVEV (reference sequence). V lost 3 bases to trimming and J lost 0 bases, with 9 bases between them. The variable domain in full, completed from reference TRBV27 and TRBJ2-6, reads EAQVTQNPRYLITVTGKKLTVTCSQNMNHEYMSWYRQDPGLGLRQIYYSMNVEVTDKGDVPEGYKVSRKEKRNFPLILESPSPNQTSLYFCASSFGSASGANVLTFGAGSRLTVL.

This clonotype came up a few times. The rearrangement uses TRBV27 and TRBJ2-7, with a possible D match to TRBD2 (6 bases). The CDR3 is made up of 15 amino acids. Germline assignment: CDR1 MNHEY and CDR2 SMNVEV (reference sequence). The V gene lost 2 bases and the J gene lost 3 bases, with 14 bases spanning the gap. The CDR3: CASSLVASEYYEQYF. CDR3 DNA sequence: TGTGCCAGCAGTTTAGTGGCTAGCGAGTACTACGAGCAGTACTTC.

This clonotype was recorded many times. The chain combines TRBV7-2 with TRBJ2-5; D is possibly TRBD1 or TRBD2 (6 bases each). V shed 2 bases and J shed 2 bases, with 15 bases lying between them. The CDR3 covers 16 residues. Per the germline V gene, CDR1 is SGHTA and CDR2 is FQGNSA. CDR3 region: CASSLMGGADQETQYF. The CDR3 DNA reads as TGTGCCAGCAGCTTAATGGGGGGCGCAGATCAAGAGACCCAGTACTTC.

The chain has TRBV6-6 and TRBJ2-7; 7 bases match TRBD2. J lost 7 bases, V lost 4 bases, and 4 bases had no gene match. Germline CDR1 MNHNY, CDR2 SVGAGI (reference sequence). The length of the CDR3 is 12 residues. The CDR3 nucleotides are TGTGCCAGCAGTTCAGCCGGGAGGGAGCAGTACTTC. It codes for CASSSAGREQYF.

Ten or more counts support this clonotype. The chain couples TRBV29-1 to TRBJ2-3; a weak D match, TRBD1 (5 bases). The V gene's germline CDR1 is SQVTM and CDR2 ANQGSEA. Trimming shortened V by 5 bases and J by 0 bases, and 9 bases separated the two germline ends. CDR3 length: 13 residues. CDR3 residues: CSVPGASTDTQYF. CDR3 bases: TGCAGCGTTCCTGGGGCGAGCACAGATACGCAGTATTTT.

This rearrangement joins TRBV6-5 to TRBJ2-7; maybe TRBD1 (6 bases). Per germline, CDR1 MNHEY and CDR2 SVGAGI. V was shortened by 5 bases and J by 3 bases, with 11 bases between the two germline ends. This CDR3 spans 13 amino acids. The CDR3 reads CASSQDSGYEQYF. In DNA, the CDR3 is TGTGCCAGCAGTCAGGACAGTGGCTACGAGCAGTACTTC.

The table lists this clonotype with a few counts. V usage is TRBV5-1 and J usage is TRBJ1-2; D is unclear. The CDR3 runs 15 residues. Trimming cost V 4 bases and J 0 bases, with 13 bases left between them. Germline CDR1 reads SGHRS; CDR2 reads YFSETQ. The CDR3, as DNA: TGCGCCAGCAGCCCCCCTTCGGACTCTAACTATGGCTACACCTTC. Its translation: CASSPPSDSNYGYTF.

The rearrangement uses TRBV7-2 and TRBJ1-1, with 7 bases aligning to TRBD1. With 2 bases clipped from V and 1 base from J, the junction kept 4 bases outside the gene matches. The CDR3 runs to 15 residues. CDR1 is SGHTA and CDR2 is FQGNSA in the germline V gene. CDR3 region: CASSLIAGGNTEAFF. Written as DNA, the CDR3 is TGTGCCAGCAGCTTAATTGCAGGGGGGAACACTGAAGCTTTCTTT.

This chain joins TRBV7-7 and TRBJ2-2; 13 bases are a match to TRBD2. Germline CDR1 SSHAT, CDR2 FNYEAQ (reference sequence). Germline trimming cut 5 bases from V and 8 bases from J; bases unmatched to any gene: 8. CDR3 length: 16 residues. CDR3: CASSPSLAGGSGELFF. As DNA, the CDR3 is TGTGCCAGCAGCCCCTCACTAGCGGGGGGGTCTGGGGAGCTGTTTTTT.

This clonotype has only a few counts. The rearrangement uses TRBV6-2 or TRBV6-3 and TRBJ2-3; 7 nucleotides match TRBD2. Germline assignment: CDR1 MNHEY and CDR2 SVGEGT. The CDR3 consists of 14 residues. V was clipped by 7 bases and J by 2 bases; unmatched bases: 6. CDR3 sequence: CASTQGLTTDTQYF. CDR3 in DNA: TGTGCCAGCACCCAGGGACTAACCACAGATACGCAGTATTTT.

This clonotype was detected only a few times. The CDR3 region is CASRSTGGFDEQYF. CDR3 coding DNA: TGTGCCAGCAGGTCGACAGGGGGCTTCGACGAGCAGTACTTC. The chain combines TRBV7-9 with TRBJ2-7; 10 bases line up with TRBD1. Unmatched junction bases numbered 7, after V lost 6 bases and J lost 5 bases. Germline CDR1 reads SEHNR; CDR2 reads FQNEAQ (reference sequence). The CDR3 covers 14 residues. The entire variable domain, with the rest obtained from reference TRBV7-9 and TRBJ2-7, is as follows: DTGVSQNPRHKITKRGQNVTFRCDPISEHNRLYWYRQTLGQGPEFLTYFQNEAQLEKSRLLSDRFSAERPKGSFSTLEIQRTEQGDSAMYLCASRSTGGFDEQYFGPGTRLTVT.

This clonotype has a count of ten or more. The CDR3 coding sequence is TGCAGTGCTGTAGCTCCCCCGGGCTACGAGCAGTACTTC. Its translation is CSAVAPPGYEQYF. The genes are TRBV20-1 and TRBJ2-7; no clear D. In germline, CDR1 is DFQATT, CDR2 SNEGSKA (reference sequence). V was clipped by 5 bases and J by 3 bases, with 14 bases between them. The CDR3 loop spans 13 amino acids.

V and J are TRBV5-6 and TRBJ1-1, with TRBD1 matching over 7 bases. CDR1 SGHDT and CDR2 YYEEEE come from the germline V gene. Losses at the gene ends were 0 bases for V and 3 bases for J; bases not matched to a gene: 14. This CDR3 is 18 amino acids long. The CDR3 DNA sequence: TGTGCCAGCAGCTTGGAGCGGTTTGCAGGGGGGGGTGACACTGAAGCTTTCTTT. Translating gives CASSLERFAGGGDTEAFF.